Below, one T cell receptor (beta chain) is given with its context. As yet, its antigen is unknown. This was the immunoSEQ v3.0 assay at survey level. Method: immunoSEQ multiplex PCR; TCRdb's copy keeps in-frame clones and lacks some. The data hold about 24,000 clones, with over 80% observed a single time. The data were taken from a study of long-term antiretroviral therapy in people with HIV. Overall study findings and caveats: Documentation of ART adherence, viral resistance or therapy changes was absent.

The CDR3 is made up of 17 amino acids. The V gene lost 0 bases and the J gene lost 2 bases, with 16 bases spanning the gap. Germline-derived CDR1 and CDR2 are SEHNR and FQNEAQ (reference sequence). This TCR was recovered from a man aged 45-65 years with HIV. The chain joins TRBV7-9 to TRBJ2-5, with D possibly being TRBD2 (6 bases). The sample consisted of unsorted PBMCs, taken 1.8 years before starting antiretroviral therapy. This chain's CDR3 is CASSLAWVVGRQETQYF. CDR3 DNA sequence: TGTGCCAGCAGCTTAGCGTGGGTCGTCGGGAGACAAGAGACCCAGTACTTC.